This TCR beta chain was identified in a study of T cells in tumors and immune-related adverse events (dated by TCRdb to the early 2020s). From a lookup of the germline V gene (reference sequence), CDR1 and CDR2 are LNHNV and YYDKDF. Here V drops 2 bases and J drops 5 bases, and the junction holds 7 bases not matched to any gene. The CDR3 contains 15 residues, cysteine and phenylalanine counted. The read is trimmed to its CDR3 DNA, 45 bases read in frame from base 1. A word on this clone: Its antigen target is currently unknown. Base-call qualities are not available, and no considerably larger clone is one nucleotide away.

In the paper's terms, the treatment or condition label means: nivolumab (PD-1 blockade) given before sampling. The DNeasy Blood and Tissue Kit was used to extract DNA from formalin-fixed paraffin-embedded specimens. The TCR beta locus was amplified and sequenced using the immunoSEQ assay, from which bulk TCR Vbeta CDR3 data were obtained. The original pipeline was this. CDR3s were excluded if they were non-productive, were shorter than 7 amino acids, or did not start with C or end with F/W. Only specimens with at least 1000 reads were analysed, and clonotypes were defined at the amino acid level. Clonality was calculated as 1 minus Pielou's evenness. To equalize library sizes, abundance-weighted random subsampling with replacement was performed 100 times so that 95% confidence intervals could be reported. Repertoire overlap was quantified using the Morisita overlap index, and the top 40 clones per specimen were examined for overlap with the irAE. The table was pulled from immuneACCESS by TCRdb, which kept in-frame rearrangements only. Such tables lose some clones; where checked, under half of the loss comes from unresolved V genes, and the rest has no known cause. V and J calls and clone size are copied from that table; D and trimming were computed from the DNA. The sample records approximately 8,100 clones, around 95% of which are singletons. The top ten constitute 2% to 2.5% of the sample.

The specimen comprised lymph node tissue, sampled from a patient treated with anti-PD-1 therapy. This receptor was obtained from a female donor with metastatic renal cell carcinoma. This chain joins TRBV15 to TRBJ2-5; TRBD2 matches 8 bases in the middle. In nucleotide form, the sequence is TGTGCCACCAGCAGACCGGGACTAGGATCGGAGACCCAGTACTTC. Translation gives CATSRPGLGSETQYF.